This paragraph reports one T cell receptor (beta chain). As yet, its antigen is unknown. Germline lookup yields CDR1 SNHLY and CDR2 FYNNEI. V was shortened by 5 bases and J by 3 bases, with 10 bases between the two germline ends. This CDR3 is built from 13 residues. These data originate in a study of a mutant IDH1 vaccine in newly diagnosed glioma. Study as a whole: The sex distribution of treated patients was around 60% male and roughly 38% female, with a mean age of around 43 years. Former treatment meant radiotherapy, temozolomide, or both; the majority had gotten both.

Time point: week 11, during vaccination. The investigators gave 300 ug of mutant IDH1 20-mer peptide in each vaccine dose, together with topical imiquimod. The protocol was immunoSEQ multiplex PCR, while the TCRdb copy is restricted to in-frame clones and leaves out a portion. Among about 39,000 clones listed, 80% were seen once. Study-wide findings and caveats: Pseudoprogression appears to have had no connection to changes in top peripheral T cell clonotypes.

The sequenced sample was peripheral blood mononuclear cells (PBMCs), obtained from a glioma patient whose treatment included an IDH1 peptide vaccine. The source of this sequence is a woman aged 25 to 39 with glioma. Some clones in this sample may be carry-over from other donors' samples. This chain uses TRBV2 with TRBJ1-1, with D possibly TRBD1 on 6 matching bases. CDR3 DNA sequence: TGTGCCAGCAGTAAGGGGGAGGACACTGAAGCTTTCTTT. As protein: CASSKGEDTEAFF.